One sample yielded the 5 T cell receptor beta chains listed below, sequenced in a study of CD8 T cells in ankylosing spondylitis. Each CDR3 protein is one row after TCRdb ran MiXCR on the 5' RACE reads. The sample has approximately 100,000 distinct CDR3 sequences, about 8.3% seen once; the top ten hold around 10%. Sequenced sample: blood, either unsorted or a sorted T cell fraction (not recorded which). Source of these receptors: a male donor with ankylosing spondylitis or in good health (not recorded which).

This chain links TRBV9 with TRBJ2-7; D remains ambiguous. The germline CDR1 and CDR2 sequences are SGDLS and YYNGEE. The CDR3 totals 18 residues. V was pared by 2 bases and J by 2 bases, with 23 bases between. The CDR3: CASSVTNHPSTLPYEQYF. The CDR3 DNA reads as TGTGCCAGCAGCGTCACCAACCACCCGTCAACCTTACCCTACGAGCAGTACTTC.

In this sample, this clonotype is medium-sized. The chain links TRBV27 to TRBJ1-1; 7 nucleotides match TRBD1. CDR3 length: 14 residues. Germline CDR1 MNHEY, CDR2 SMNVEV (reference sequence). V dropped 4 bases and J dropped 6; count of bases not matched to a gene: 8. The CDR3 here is CASSSSTGIAEAFF. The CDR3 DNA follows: TGTGCCAGCAGTTCCTCGACAGGGATCGCTGAAGCTTTCTTT.

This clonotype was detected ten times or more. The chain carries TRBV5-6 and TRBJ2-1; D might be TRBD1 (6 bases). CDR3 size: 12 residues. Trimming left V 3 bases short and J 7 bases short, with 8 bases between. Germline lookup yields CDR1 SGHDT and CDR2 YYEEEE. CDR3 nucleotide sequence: TGTGCCAGCAGCTCGACAGGTAATGAGCAGTTCTTC. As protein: CASSSTGNEQFF.

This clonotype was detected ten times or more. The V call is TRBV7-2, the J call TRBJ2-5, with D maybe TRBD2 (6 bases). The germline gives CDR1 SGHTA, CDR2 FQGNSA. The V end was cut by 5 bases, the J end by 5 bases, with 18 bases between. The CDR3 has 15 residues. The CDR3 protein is CASSPGGHRGETQYF. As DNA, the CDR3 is TGTGCCAGCAGCCCCGGCGGACACCGGGGGGAGACCCAGTACTTC.

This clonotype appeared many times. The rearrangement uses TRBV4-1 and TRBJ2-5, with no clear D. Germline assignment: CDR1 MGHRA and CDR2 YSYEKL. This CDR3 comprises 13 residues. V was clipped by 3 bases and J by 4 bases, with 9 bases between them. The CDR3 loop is CASSHTTAETQYF. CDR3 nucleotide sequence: TGCGCCAGCAGCCACACCACTGCAGAGACCCAGTACTTC.